These 10 T cell receptor beta chains came from one sample sequenced in a study of T-cell memory formation after mild COVID-19. TCRdb used MiXCR to reprocess the 5' RACE reads, holding one entry per CDR3 protein. There are approximately 340,000 distinct CDR3 sequences in the sample; under 15% occur only once, and over 20% lies in the top ten. The sequenced material came from PBMCs or a T cell subset sorted from them (not recorded which). The receptors come from a man between 18 and 35 years old who had mild COVID-19 (a few samples of this study predate the infection). Cell type and time point are not known.

This clonotype has only one observation. V is TRBV5-1 and J is TRBJ1-2; TRBD1 agrees at 7 bases. The CDR3 consists of 14 residues. Trimming took 0 bases from V and 4 from J; bases not matched to a gene: 3. Germline CDR1 is SGHRS and CDR2 is YFSETQ. CDR3 loop: CASSLGQGIYGYTF. The CDR3 bases are TGCGCCAGCAGCTTGGGACAGGGAATCTATGGCTACACCTTC.

This clonotype was counted between two and nine times. This chain uses TRBV20-1 with TRBJ2-3; possibly TRBD1 for D (5 bases). V lost 6 bases and J 5 bases, leaving 21 bases between the germline ends. The V gene's germline CDR1 is DFQATT and CDR2 SNEGSKA (reference sequence). This CDR3 spans 15 amino acids. CDR3 in DNA: TGCAGTGCCGAACCGCTACTGGGGCAGGGAGATACGCAGTATTTT. Translating it yields CSAEPLLGQGDTQYF.

V is TRBV2 and J is TRBJ2-7; 8 bases map to TRBD1. CDR1 and CDR2 from the germline V gene are SNHLY and FYNNEI. Trimming cost V 6 bases and J 2 bases; bases outside gene matches: 6. This CDR3 contains 14 residues. CDR3 amino acids: CASRKTGDAYEQYF. CDR3 DNA: TGTGCCAGCAGGAAGACAGGGGATGCCTACGAGCAGTACTTC.

This clonotype was seen only a few times. The rearrangement joins TRBV4-1 to TRBJ1-1; D gene ambiguous. The CDR3 sequence is 14 residues long. V lost 1 base and J 2 bases, leaving 8 bases between the germline ends. Germline V gives CDR1 MGHRA, CDR2 YSYEKL. The CDR3 region is CASSQGWANTEAFF. The CDR3 bases are TGCGCCAGCAGCCAAGGGTGGGCCAACACTGAAGCTTTCTTT.

This clonotype was seen a handful of times. This chain joins TRBV6-5 and TRBJ2-3, with D possibly called TRBD1 or TRBD2 (5 bases each). V lost 5 bases to trimming and J lost 3 bases, with 15 bases between them. There are 15 residues in the CDR3. Germline V gene lookup returns CDR1 MNHEY and CDR2 SVGAGI. This CDR3 reads CASSTTGRTTDTQYF. The CDR3 DNA is TGTGCCAGCAGTACTACGGGACGGACGACAGATACGCAGTATTTT.

The chain has TRBV6-4 and TRBJ2-3, with a weak D call TRBD1 (5 bases). Trimming removed 5 bases from V and 1 base from J, with 13 bases in between. The CDR3 runs to 15 residues. CDR1 is MRHNA, CDR2 SNTAGT, per germline. The CDR3 region has the DNA TGTGCCAGCAGTCCAGGGTACGGCGGCACAGATACGCAGTATTTT. Its translation: CASSPGYGGTDTQYF.

This clonotype was counted at least ten times. The rearrangement links TRBV5-4 to TRBJ2-1; tentative D call: TRBD1 (5 bases). The CDR3 consists of 15 residues. Germline V gene lookup returns CDR1 SGHNT and CDR2 YYREEE (reference sequence). V dropped 4 bases and J dropped 5 bases, with 16 bases sitting between them. The CDR3 DNA sequence: TGTGCCAGCAGCCCGTGGTGGCAGGGAAACAATGAGCAGTTCTTC. It yields the protein CASSPWWQGNNEQFF.

The sample holds a few counts of this clonotype. V gene TRBV20-1 combines with J gene TRBJ2-7; 7 nucleotides match TRBD1. Germline V CDR1 and CDR2: DFQATT, SNEGSKA (reference sequence). The length of the CDR3 is 15 residues. V dropped 3 bases and J dropped 2; count of bases not matched to a gene: 10. This chain's CDR3 is CSARKDRLTPYEQYF. The CDR3 DNA reads TGCAGTGCTAGGAAGGACAGGCTCACCCCCTACGAGCAGTACTTC.

The chain recombines TRBV3-1 with TRBJ2-5; TRBD2 aligns across 12 bases. Germline trimming cut 3 bases from V and 5 bases from J; bases unmatched to any gene: 4. The CDR3 has 15 residues. Germline CDR1 reads LGHDT; CDR2 reads YNNKEL (reference sequence). CDR3 protein: CASSQASGGAETQYF. As DNA, the CDR3 is TGTGCCAGCAGCCAGGCTAGCGGGGGGGCCGAGACCCAGTACTTC.

The CDR3 region is CASSQDRVGGQFF. CDR3 DNA: TGCGCCAGCAGCCAAGACAGGGTTGGAGGGCAGTTCTTC. This chain links TRBV4-3 with TRBJ2-1, with D perhaps given as TRBD1 or TRBD2 (5 bases each). Trimming took 0 bases from V and 12 from J, leaving 12 bases between them. This CDR3 region has 13 residues. Germline V gene lookup returns CDR1 LGHNA and CDR2 YSLEER.